The 24 T cell receptor beta chains presented below share a single source sample, sequenced in a study of blood T cell repertoires in COVID-19. The table came from immunoSEQ multiplex PCR; TCRdb's copy has only in-frame clones and leaves some out. In the table there are around 140,000 clones, around nine tenths of which are singletons. The material sequenced was peripheral blood. The receptors stem from a man in his fifties or sixties with active or convalescent COVID-19.

The chain joins TRBV9 to TRBJ1-1, with D unresolved. The CDR3 extends over 13 amino acids. V lost 4 bases to trimming and J lost 1 base, with 8 bases between them. Germline CDR1 and CDR2: SGDLS and YYNGEE. In DNA, the CDR3 is TGTGCCAGCAGCAGAGGCGGGAACACTGAAGCTTTCTTT. Translated, it gives CASSRGGNTEAFF.

CDR3 DNA: TGTGCCAGCAGTCCCACAGGGCGGGCCCACGAGCAGTACTTC. It translates to CASSPTGRAHEQYF. The V gene is TRBV28, the J gene TRBJ2-7; maybe TRBD1 (6 bases). Deletions cut 5 bases from V and 5 bases from J, with 16 bases between. Germline loops: CDR1 MDHEN, CDR2 SYDVKM. CDR3 size: 14 residues.

The gene calls are TRBV6-5 and TRBJ1-2; D not resolved. V dropped 10 bases and J dropped 3 bases, with 9 bases sitting between them. This CDR3 spans 11 amino acids. Germline V CDR1 and CDR2: MNHEY, SVGAGI. The CDR3 loop is CATLGDYGYTF. Here the CDR3 DNA reads TGTGCCACCCTCGGGGACTATGGCTACACCTTC.

The V and J genes are TRBV28 and TRBJ2-3, with a possible D match to TRBD1 (7 bases). Trimming left V 11 bases short and J 2 bases short, with 20 bases between. Germline V gene sequence: CDR1 MDHEN, CDR2 SYDVKM. The CDR3 extends over 15 amino acids. This chain's CDR3 is CAGKTGAGPTDTQYF. The CDR3 DNA reads TGTGCCGGAAAAACAGGGGCGGGACCCACAGATACGCAGTATTTT.

The V and J genes are TRBV5-1 and TRBJ1-2; 7 bases match TRBD1. V lost 3 bases, J lost 3 bases, and 8 bases stayed unmatched. The CDR3 consists of 15 residues. CDR1 is SGHRS and CDR2 is YFSETQ in the germline V gene. The CDR3 DNA follows: TGCGCCAGCAGCTCCCGACAGGGCGGTTACTATGGCTACACCTTC. It codes for CASSSRQGGYYGYTF.

V and J are TRBV9 and TRBJ2-7; 8 nucleotides match TRBD1. This CDR3 is built from 14 residues. V shed 3 bases and J 4 bases; nucleotides not matched to a gene: 6. Germline CDR1 and CDR2: SGDLS and YYNGEE. The CDR3 loop reads CASSAPDRVYEQYF. In nucleotides, the CDR3 is TGTGCCAGCAGCGCTCCGGACAGGGTTTACGAGCAGTACTTC.

V usage is TRBV18 and J usage is TRBJ2-7; no firm D call. The CDR3 sequence is 11 residues long. The germline CDR1 and CDR2 sequences are KGHSH and LQKENI. V was trimmed by 8 bases and J by 5 bases, leaving 10 bases between them. The CDR3 DNA sequence: TGTGCCAGCACAGCCGTTAACGAGCAGTACTTC. Protein product: CASTAVNEQYF.

The chain combines TRBV5-8 with TRBJ2-3, with D perhaps matching TRBD2 (5 bases). CDR3 size: 14 residues. V gave up 2 bases and J gave up 2 bases, with 9 bases separating them. CDR1 is SGHTS and CDR2 is YDEGEE in the germline V gene. The CDR3 region has the DNA TGTGCCAGCAGCTTCGAGGGTCCCACAGATACGCAGTATTTT. It is translated as CASSFEGPTDTQYF.

This clone occurred a few times. Additional DNA sequences in this sample encode the identical CDR3. The V gene is TRBV6-2 or TRBV6-3, the J gene TRBJ1-5; no clear D. The length of the CDR3 is 15 residues. Trimming removed 3 bases from V and 3 bases from J, with 12 bases in between. Germline values: CDR1 MNHEY, CDR2 SVGEGT. CDR3 amino acids: CASSYSGRSNQPQHF. The CDR3 DNA is TGTGCCAGCAGTTATTCCGGGAGATCCAATCAGCCCCAGCATTTT.

The chain recombines TRBV15 with TRBJ2-3, with D unresolved. CDR3 length: 16 amino acids. V lost 0 bases and J 0 bases, leaving 10 bases between the germline ends. CDR1 is LNHNV and CDR2 is YYDKDF in the germline V gene (reference sequence). Here the CDR3 DNA reads TGTGCCACCAGCAGAGATCTGCCGGGTAGCACAGATACGCAGTATTTT. Translated, it gives CATSRDLPGSTDTQYF.

This chain joins TRBV2 and TRBJ2-2, with 9 positions matching TRBD2. Germline V CDR1 and CDR2: SNHLY, FYNNEI. CDR3 size: 18 residues. J was trimmed by 2 bases and V by 6 bases; bases with no gene match: 13. The CDR3 nucleotides read TGTGCCAGCAGGAGAGCGGGAGGCTCACTTACCAACACCGGGGAGCTGTTTTTT. It encodes CASRRAGGSLTNTGELFF.

This chain uses TRBV10-3 with TRBJ2-1; 8 bases fit TRBD1. The CDR3 length is 13 residues. Germline values: CDR1 ENHRY, CDR2 SYGVKD. V lost 6 bases and J lost 7; bases outside the gene matches: 5. The CDR3 sequence is CAISWGQANEQFF. CDR3 coding DNA: TGTGCCATCAGCTGGGGACAGGCGAATGAGCAGTTCTTC.

The chain employs TRBV27 and TRBJ1-5; D is unclear. Germline V gene data show CDR1 as MNHEY and CDR2 as SMNVEV (reference sequence). The CDR3 length is 14 residues. Between the trimmed V and J ends, which lost 2 bases and 2 bases, there was a span of 7 bases. CDR3 amino acids: CASSLVPGNQPQHF. The CDR3 region has the DNA TGTGCCAGCAGTTTAGTTCCGGGCAATCAGCCCCAGCATTTT.

The chain uses TRBV6-2 or TRBV6-3 and TRBJ2-1; D may be TRBD1 (6 bases). The V end lost 2 bases, the J end lost 10 bases, and 9 bases lay between the germline ends. This CDR3 region has 12 residues. CDR1 is MNHEY and CDR2 is SVGEGT in the germline V gene. CDR3 residues: CASSYARGEQFF. The CDR3 nucleotides are TGTGCCAGCAGTTACGCTAGGGGGGAGCAGTTCTTC.

This chain joins TRBV28 and TRBJ2-2; 7 bases fit TRBD2. The CDR3 sequence is 16 residues long. Germline CDR1 is MDHEN and CDR2 is SYDVKM. The ends lost 3 bases at V and 5 bases at J; junction bases unmatched: 9. The CDR3 region is CASSFRGRAGTGELFF. In nucleotides, the CDR3 is TGTGCCAGCAGTTTCCGTGGGAGGGCGGGAACCGGGGAGCTGTTTTTT.

The rearrangement links TRBV11-2 to TRBJ2-7; 11 bases line up with TRBD2. CDR3 size: 16 residues. Germline trimming cut 5 bases from V and 5 bases from J; bases unmatched to any gene: 11. CDR1 is SGHAT and CDR2 is FQNNGV in the germline V gene. The CDR3 DNA reads TGTGCCAGCAGCCGCGCGTCGACTAGCGGGAAGGACGAGCAGTACTTC. Amino acids: CASSRASTSGKDEQYF. The full variable domain, completed using reference TRBV11-2 and TRBJ2-7, is EAGVAQSPRYKIIEKRQSVAFWCNPISGHATLYWYQQILGQGPKLLIQFQNNGVVDDSQLPKDRFSAERLKGVDSTLKIQPAKLEDSAVYLCASSRASTSGKDEQYFGPGTRLTVT.

The CDR3 reads CASSYTRDYGYTF. The CDR3 DNA reads TGTGCCAGCAGTTATACTAGAGACTATGGCTACACCTTC. This sequence joins TRBV6-5 and TRBJ1-2, with D uncertain. Germline-derived CDR1 and CDR2 are MNHEY and SVGAGI. The CDR3 has 13 amino acids. The V and J ends lost 3 bases and 3 bases respectively, with 8 bases between them.

The chain links TRBV20-1 to TRBJ2-5; maybe TRBD2 (7 bases). Germline V gene lookup returns CDR1 DFQATT and CDR2 SNEGSKA (reference sequence). This CDR3 contains 12 residues. V was clipped by 3 bases and J by 8 bases, with 13 bases between them. The CDR3 loop is CSASPGGGTQYF. The DNA of the CDR3 is TGCAGTGCTAGTCCTGGGGGGGGCACCCAGTACTTC.

The chain joins TRBV9 to TRBJ2-7; TRBD1 matches at 8 bases. V trimming: 4 bases; J trimming: 3 bases; junction bases outside the gene matches: 9. This CDR3 region has 15 residues. CDR1 and CDR2 from the germline V gene are SGDLS and YYNGEE. CDR3 protein: CASSSSQGEVYEQYF. Here the CDR3 DNA reads TGTGCCAGCAGCTCCTCACAGGGGGAGGTCTACGAGCAGTACTTC.

The chain combines TRBV5-1 with TRBJ2-7, with D possibly being TRBD2 (6 bases). This CDR3 is 16 amino acids long. Germline CDR1 and CDR2: SGHRS and YFSETQ. The ends were cut back, 4 bases at V and 1 base at J, with 18 bases in the middle. CDR3 region: CASSPTAGFGSYEQYF. The CDR3 DNA sequence: TGCGCCAGCAGCCCGACGGCGGGGTTTGGATCCTACGAGCAGTACTTC. Based on the CDR3 plus reference TRBV5-1 and TRBJ2-7, the full variable domain is KAGVTQTPRYLIKTRGQQVTLSCSPISGHRSVSWYQQTPGQGLQFLFEYFSETQRNKGNFPGRFSGRQFSNSRSEMNVSTLELGDSALYLCASSPTAGFGSYEQYFGPGTRLTVT.

J is TRBJ1-5 and V is TRBV7-9; 11 nucleotides align to TRBD1. The germline V gene has CDR1 SEHNR and CDR2 FQNEAQ (reference sequence). V lost 5 bases to trimming and J lost 7 bases; unmatched junction nucleotides: 7. The CDR3 loop spans 15 amino acids. The CDR3, as DNA: TGTGCCAGCAGCGTGGGGACAGGGGGTAGGCAGCCCCAGCATTTT. Protein: CASSVGTGGRQPQHF.

This clone has just one count. CDR3 region: CAWKADYYYNEQFF. Written as DNA, the CDR3 is TGTGCCTGGAAGGCGGACTACTACTACAATGAGCAGTTCTTC. The chain has TRBV30 and TRBJ2-1; tentatively, D is TRBD2 (6 bases). CDR3 length: 14 amino acids. The germline V gene has CDR1 GTSNPN and CDR2 SVGIG (reference sequence). Trimming removed 4 bases at V and 3 bases at J, with 13 bases between.

The chain employs TRBV7-2 and TRBJ1-1, with 10 nucleotides matching TRBD1. Germline V gives CDR1 SGHTA, CDR2 FQGNSA. V dropped 5 bases and J dropped 5; count of bases not matched to a gene: 8. The CDR3 length is 15 residues. CDR3 loop: CASSQGQGVLTEAFF. CDR3 DNA: TGTGCCAGCAGCCAAGGACAGGGGGTTTTGACTGAAGCTTTCTTT.

V usage is TRBV25-1 and J usage is TRBJ2-6; 9 positions match TRBD1. CDR1 is MGHDK, CDR2 SYGVNS, per germline. The CDR3 contains 15 residues. The ends lost 3 bases at V and 7 bases at J; junction bases unmatched: 4. The CDR3: CASSDSDRGANVLTF. The CDR3 DNA reads TGTGCCAGCAGTGATTCGGACAGGGGAGCCAACGTCCTGACTTTC.